What follows is one T cell receptor beta chain and its context. What it binds is not known. The data were produced by immunoSEQ multiplex PCR, yet TCRdb's version contains in-frame clones alone and is incomplete. The sample consists of about 450,000 clones, 85% to 90% of them appearing once. These data are taken from a study of Ad26.COV2.S vaccination and SARS-CoV-2 variants. Notes on the study in general: Similar non-spike TCR breadth was observed in recipients of vaccine and of placebo. Those who received the vaccine showed greater spike-specific TCR breadth than those given placebo.

There are 13 residues in the CDR3. Germline lookup yields CDR1 MGHRA and CDR2 YSYEKL. V was pared by 0 bases and J by 4 bases, with 7 bases between. Treatment described: 15 to 20 received Ad26.COV2.S at low or high dose, single or two shots; about 5 received placebo; per-sample allocation not given. On day 63 after the first injection, vaccine and placebo recipients gave samples. Donation came from an adult in Boston who was aged 18-55 years. Sequencing used peripheral blood, obtained in a trial of Ad26.COV2.S vaccine versus placebo. The receptor was isolated from a person between 18 and 65 years old who received the Ad26.COV2.S COVID-19 vaccine or a placebo. The chain links TRBV4-1 to TRBJ2-7; no clear D. The CDR3 loop is CASSQERIYEQYF. In DNA, the CDR3 is TGCGCCAGCAGCCAAGAAAGGATATACGAGCAGTACTTC.